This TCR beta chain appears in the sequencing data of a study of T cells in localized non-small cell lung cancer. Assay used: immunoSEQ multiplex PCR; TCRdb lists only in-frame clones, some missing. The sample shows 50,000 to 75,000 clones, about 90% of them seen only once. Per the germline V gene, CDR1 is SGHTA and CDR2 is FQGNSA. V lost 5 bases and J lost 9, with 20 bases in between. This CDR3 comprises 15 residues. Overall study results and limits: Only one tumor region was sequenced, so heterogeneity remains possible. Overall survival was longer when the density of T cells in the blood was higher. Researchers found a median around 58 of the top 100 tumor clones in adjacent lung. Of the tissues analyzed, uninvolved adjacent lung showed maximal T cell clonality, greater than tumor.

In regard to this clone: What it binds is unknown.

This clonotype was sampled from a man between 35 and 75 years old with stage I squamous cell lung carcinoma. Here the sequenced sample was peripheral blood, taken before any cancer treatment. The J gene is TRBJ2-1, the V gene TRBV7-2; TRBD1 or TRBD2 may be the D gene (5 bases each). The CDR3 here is CASSQGRNPTGEQFF. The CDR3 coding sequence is TGTGCCAGCAGCCAGGGACGGAATCCCACCGGTGAGCAGTTCTTC.